The 16 T cell receptor beta chains listed next were all sequenced from one sample in a study of CD8 T cells in Susac syndrome. Roughly 0.45 to 1 ug RNA was reverse transcribed with random hexamers. TCRdb reprocessed the immunoSEQ multiplex PCR reads via MiXCR and lists one record per CDR3 protein. The table shows 150,000 to 200,000 distinct CDR3 sequences, with about 95% occurring only once. Material for sequencing was CD8+ T cells from PBMCs. Receptors were obtained from a human donor with multiple sclerosis.

The J gene is TRBJ2-1, the V gene TRBV9, with 14 bases aligning to TRBD2. The germline CDR1 and CDR2 sequences are SGDLS and YYNGEE. Losses at the gene ends were 6 bases for V and 8 bases for J; bases not matched to a gene: 7. There are 15 residues in the CDR3. This CDR3 reads CASNAGTSGSYEQFF. In DNA, the CDR3 is TGTGCCAGCAACGCCGGGACTAGCGGGAGCTATGAGCAGTTCTTC. Supplemented by reference TRBV9 and TRBJ2-1, the full variable domain reads DSGVTQTPKHLITATGQRVTLRCSPRSGDLSVYWYQQSLDQGLQFLIQYYNGEERAKGNILERFSAQQFPDLHSELNLSSLELGDSALYFCASNAGTSGSYEQFFGPGTRLTVL.

The chain employs TRBV6-5 and TRBJ2-2; tentatively, D is TRBD2 (7 bases). This CDR3 has 13 amino acids. Deletions cut 8 bases from V and 7 bases from J, with 14 bases between. Germline assignment: CDR1 MNHEY and CDR2 SVGAGI. The CDR3 region has the DNA TGTGCCAGCGTGGCGGGGGCCGACGGGGAGCTGTTTTTT. The encoded protein is CASVAGADGELFF.

The chain recombines TRBV28 with TRBJ1-3; 8 positions match TRBD1. The germline V gene encodes CDR1 MDHEN and CDR2 SYDVKM. V was pared by 4 bases and J by 4 bases, with 6 bases of the junction left unmatched. This CDR3 is 15 amino acids long. In DNA form, the CDR3 reads TGTGCCAGCAGTTCGACCAGGGGGCCAGGAAACACCATATATTTT. Its translation: CASSSTRGPGNTIYF.

The chain is built from TRBV20-1 and TRBJ2-3; 13 bases are shared with TRBD2. Germline trimming cut 6 bases from V and 4 bases from J; bases unmatched to any gene: 7. The CDR3 sequence is 15 residues long. Germline V gene lookup returns CDR1 DFQATT and CDR2 SNEGSKA (reference sequence). The CDR3 nucleotides are TGCAGTGCAACCGGGACTAGCGGGGTAGCAGATACGCAGTATTTT. Translating it yields CSATGTSGVADTQYF.

The V and J genes are TRBV5-1 and TRBJ2-2; no firm D call. The CDR3 runs 14 residues. Germline V CDR1 and CDR2: SGHRS, YFSETQ. V dropped 0 bases and J dropped 5 bases, with 8 bases sitting between them. The CDR3 reads CASSLGLGTGELFF. CDR3 nucleotide sequence: TGCGCCAGCAGCTTGGGGTTGGGAACCGGGGAGCTGTTTTTT.

This clonotype was recorded only once. The DNA of the CDR3 is TGTGCCAGCACATTGGGCGGAGCCCACAATGAGCAGTTCTTC. Protein: CASTLGGAHNEQFF. V is TRBV27 and J is TRBJ2-1; D remains ambiguous. This CDR3 region has 14 residues. In germline, CDR1 is MNHEY, CDR2 SMNVEV (reference sequence). Trimming took off 7 bases at V and 5 bases at J, with 15 bases between the two ends.

The chain carries TRBV3-1 and TRBJ1-2; a possible D gene is TRBD1 (6 bases). The CDR3 has 14 residues. Trimming took 4 bases from V and 7 from J, leaving 16 bases between them. Per germline, CDR1 LGHDT and CDR2 YNNKEL (reference sequence). The CDR3 reads CASSLGHPAGGYTF. The CDR3 coding sequence is TGTGCCAGCAGCCTGGGACATCCGGCGGGTGGCTACACCTTC.

V gene TRBV5-6 combines with J gene TRBJ1-5; a weak D match, TRBD1 (5 bases). Germline V lookup: CDR1 SGHDT, CDR2 YYEEEE. Trimming pared 2 bases from V and 7 bases from J, leaving 16 bases between. This CDR3 region has 15 residues. CDR3 nucleotide sequence: TGTGCCAGCAGCTTCGACGGGGCGGGGGGACAGCCCCAGCATTTT. Its translation: CASSFDGAGGQPQHF.

The rearrangement links TRBV21-1 to TRBJ1-1; the table names TRBD1, a call not compared with the DNA. TRBV21-1 is shown as a pseudogene. The CDR3 is made up of 15 amino acids. CDR3 sequence reads: CASSSRRGVNTEAFF. CDR3 coding DNA: TGTGCCAGCAGCAGTAGACGGGGGGTGAACACTGAAGCTTTCTTT.

V is TRBV29-1 and J is TRBJ2-1, with 11 bases fitting TRBD2. The V segment lost 3 bases and the J segment 9 bases; nucleotides outside the gene matches: 16. Germline V gene lookup returns CDR1 SQVTM and CDR2 ANQGSEA. The CDR3 consists of 17 residues. CDR3 in DNA: TGCAGCGTTGACATCATCTCTAGCGGGAGGATCTGGGGTGAGCAGTTCTTC. Its translation is CSVDIISSGRIWGEQFF.

The chain is built from TRBV28 and TRBJ1-2; D is uncertain. Germline V gene data show CDR1 as MDHEN and CDR2 as SYDVKM. Trimming left V 5 bases short and J 4 bases short, with 17 bases between. The CDR3 loop spans 15 amino acids. The CDR3, as DNA: TGTGCCAGCAGTGGAATGCTACGAGATTCCTATGGCTACACCTTC. It codes for CASSGMLRDSYGYTF.

V and J are TRBV20-1 and TRBJ2-7; D not resolved. The germline gives CDR1 DFQATT, CDR2 SNEGSKA (reference sequence). V lost 3 bases to trimming and J lost 5 bases, with 14 bases between them. The CDR3 length is 13 residues. The CDR3 protein is CSASSVSDNEQYF. The CDR3 DNA is TGCAGTGCTAGCTCGGTTTCGGATAACGAGCAGTACTTC.

The chain is built from TRBV15 and TRBJ2-3; no reliable D call. Germline-derived CDR1 and CDR2 are LNHNV and YYDKDF (reference sequence). V lost 5 bases and J 4 bases, leaving 7 bases between the germline ends. CDR3 length equals 12 residues. The CDR3 protein is CATSDRSDTQYF. In DNA form, the CDR3 reads TGTGCCACCAGCGACCGATCAGATACGCAGTATTTT.

The chain links TRBV7-9 to TRBJ2-6; the D is unclear. The V end was cut by 8 bases, the J end by 0 bases, with 8 bases between. The CDR3 is made up of 14 amino acids. CDR1 and CDR2 (germline): SEHNR, FQNEAQ (reference sequence). The CDR3: CASLRGSGANVLTF. CDR3 DNA sequence: TGTGCCAGCCTCCGAGGCTCTGGGGCCAACGTCCTGACTTTC.

This chain connects TRBV14 to TRBJ2-7, with a possible D match to TRBD1 (6 bases). This CDR3 comprises 14 residues. The ends were cut back, 3 bases at V and 3 bases at J, with 12 bases in the middle. In germline, CDR1 is SGHDN, CDR2 FVKESK. Here the CDR3 DNA reads TGTGCCAGCAGCCACGGCCGGACAGTCTACGAGCAGTACTTC. Protein product: CASSHGRTVYEQYF.

The rearrangement links TRBV6-1 to TRBJ2-4, with 8 bases identical to TRBD1. With V trimmed by 6 bases and J by 3 bases, 13 bases remained unmatched. CDR3 length: 17 amino acids. Germline-derived CDR1 and CDR2 are MNHNS and SASEGT. DNA for the CDR3: TGTGCCAGCAGCCCAGAGGGGGCAGGGGGCGTCAAAAACATTCAGTACTTC. Encoded protein: CASSPEGAGGVKNIQYF.